The rows below give T cell receptor beta chains drawn from one sample of a study of T cells in Graves' hyperthyroidism and ophthalmopathy. TCRdb analysed the multiplex PCR reads with MiXCR anew, one entry per CDR3 protein. The sample consists of around 600,000 distinct CDR3 sequences, approximately 15% of them appearing once. Source material: blood. The origin of the receptors is a young woman with Graves' ophthalmopathy. The CDR3 runs from the conserved cysteine through the conserved F or W. A D gene is named only where the DNA matches it firmly. Only part of the rows carry a size: once, few, many, or a class if the clone is expanded.

size: -
J: TRBJ1-4
V: TRBV6-2/TRBV6-3
D: TRBD1
CDR3: CASREKRTGDEKLFF
DNA: TGTGCCAGCAGAGAAAAGCGGACAGGGGATGAAAAACTGTTTTTT

size: many
J: TRBJ2-5
V: TRBV24-1
D: -
CDR3: CATSDLKWPGQETQYF
DNA: TGTGCCACCAGTGATTTGAAATGGCCGGGACAAGAGACCCAGTACTTC

size: few
J: TRBJ1-5
V: TRBV10-3
D: TRBD1
CDR3: CAIQGAYNQPQHF
DNA: TGTGCCATACAGGGGGCTTACAATCAGCCCCAGCATTTT

size: -
J: TRBJ2-2
V: TRBV24-1
D: -
CDR3: CATSDLRQGGAGELFF
DNA: TGTGCCACCAGTGATTTGAGGCAGGGCGGGGCCGGGGAGCTGTTTTTT

size: many
J: TRBJ2-5
V: TRBV3-1
D: -
CDR3: CASNDPRTGRGETQYF
DNA: TGTGCCAGCAACGATCCCAGGACGGGAAGAGGAGAGACCCAGTACTTC

size: few
J: TRBJ2-3
V: TRBV20-1
D: -
CDR3: CSASLGGSSTDTQYF
DNA: TGCAGTGCTTCCTTAGGGGGATCTAGCACAGATACGCAGTATTTT

size: -
J: TRBJ2-1
V: TRBV9
D: -
CDR3: CASSASSAHEQFF
DNA: TGTGCCAGCAGCGCATCTAGCGCCCATGAGCAGTTCTTC

size: many
J: TRBJ2-5
V: TRBV28
D: TRBD1
CDR3: CASSQQGTGGTQYF
DNA: TGTGCCAGCAGTCAACAGGGGACCGGAGGGACCCAGTACTTC

size: few
J: TRBJ1-2
V: TRBV4-2
D: TRBD1
CDR3: CASSQGATGRPNYGYTF
DNA: TGTGCCAGCAGCCAAGGAGCGACAGGGCGGCCTAACTATGGCTACACCTTC

size: many
J: TRBJ2-3
V: TRBV6-2/TRBV6-3
D: -
CDR3: CASSYDATDTQYF
DNA: TGTGCCAGCAGTTATGACGCCACAGATACGCAGTATTTT

size: -
J: TRBJ1-6
V: TRBV3-1
D: -
CDR3: CASSQDSAGNNSPLHF
DNA: TGTGCCAGCAGCCAAGATTCGGCAGGCAACAATTCACCCCTCCACTTT

size: few
J: TRBJ2-7
V: TRBV7-8
D: TRBD2
CDR3: CASSGGGGFSYEQYF
DNA: TGTGCCAGCAGCGGGGGGGGGGGATTCTCCTACGAGCAGTACTTC

size: many
J: TRBJ1-1
V: TRBV29-1
D: TRBD1
CDR3: CSVVGGDSWDTEAFF
DNA: TGCAGCGTTGTAGGGGGGGACAGTTGGGACACTGAAGCTTTCTTT

size: many
J: TRBJ2-1
V: TRBV5-8
D: TRBD2
CDR3: CASSFGTSWGNEQFF
DNA: TGTGCCAGCAGCTTCGGGACTAGCTGGGGCAATGAGCAGTTCTTC

size: many
J: TRBJ2-2
V: TRBV6-1
D: TRBD2
CDR3: CASSRGGRGTGELFF
DNA: TGTGCCAGCAGTCGTGGCGGGAGGGGCACCGGGGAGCTGTTTTTT

size: few
J: TRBJ1-3
V: TRBV12-3/TRBV12-4
D: -
CDR3: CASSIGRGVNTIYF
DNA: TGTGCCAGCAGTATAGGTCGAGGGGTAAACACCATATATTTT

size: -
J: TRBJ1-1
V: TRBV7-3
D: -
CDR3: CASNLGRTEAFF
DNA: TGTGCCAGCAACTTGGGCCGGACTGAAGCTTTCTTT

size: many
J: TRBJ2-3
V: TRBV28
D: TRBD2
CDR3: CASSPLTSGSGDTQYF
DNA: TGTGCCAGCAGTCCCCTGACTAGCGGGAGTGGAGATACGCAGTATTTT

size: few
J: TRBJ2-1
V: TRBV18
D: -
CDR3: CATLAGAPHDNEQFF
DNA: TGTGCCACCTTGGCGGGGGCCCCCCATGACAATGAGCAGTTCTTC

size: many
J: TRBJ2-5
V: TRBV12-5
D: TRBD2
CDR3: CASGLGLAEPHQETQYF
DNA: TGTGCTAGTGGTTTGGGGCTAGCGGAACCCCACCAAGAGACCCAGTACTTC

size: -
J: TRBJ2-1
V: TRBV14
D: TRBD2
CDR3: CASSPGLAYLSYNEQFF
DNA: TGTGCCAGCAGCCCGGGACTAGCGTACCTTTCCTACAATGAGCAGTTCTTC

size: many
J: TRBJ2-5
V: TRBV20-1
D: -
CDR3: CSARVGSFVETQYF
DNA: TGCAGTGCTAGAGTAGGGTCCTTCGTCGAGACCCAGTACTTC

size: -
J: TRBJ2-5
V: TRBV6-6
D: TRBD2
CDR3: CTSSYSGVGGPVETQYF
DNA: TGTACCAGCAGTTACTCGGGGGTGGGAGGGCCTGTGGAGACCCAGTACTTC

size: many
J: TRBJ1-5
V: TRBV28
D: -
CDR3: CASSLGHVGNQPQHF
DNA: TGTGCCAGCAGTTTAGGTCATGTAGGCAATCAGCCCCAGCATTTT

size: many
J: TRBJ2-7
V: TRBV12-3/TRBV12-4
D: TRBD2
CDR3: CASSPTRAGPFGEQYF
DNA: TGTGCCAGCAGCCCGACTAGAGCGGGGCCCTTTGGCGAGCAGTACTTC

size: many
J: TRBJ1-1
V: TRBV30
D: TRBD1
CDR3: CAWSVDLGTGAAFF
DNA: TGTGCCTGGAGTGTCGACCTTGGGACAGGGGCAGCTTTCTTT

size: many
J: TRBJ2-7
V: TRBV29-1
D: -
CDR3: CSVEGRPGYEQYF
DNA: TGCAGCGTTGAAGGTCGGCCTGGCTACGAGCAGTACTTC

size: many
J: TRBJ2-7
V: TRBV2
D: TRBD2
CDR3: CASKKSAGDYYEQYF
DNA: TGTGCCAGCAAAAAATCAGCGGGAGACTACTACGAGCAGTACTTC

size: many
J: TRBJ2-3
V: TRBV28
D: TRBD2
CDR3: CASSLFRGTSGSDTQYF
DNA: TGTGCCAGCAGTTTATTCCGAGGGACTAGCGGCTCAGATACGCAGTATTTT

size: many
J: TRBJ2-2
V: TRBV18
D: -
CDR3: CASSPAATGELFF
DNA: TGTGCCAGCTCACCGGCCGCCACCGGGGAGCTGTTTTTT

size: many
J: TRBJ2-2
V: TRBV12-3/TRBV12-4
D: TRBD1
CDR3: CASSLSGQGWLFF
DNA: TGTGCCAGCAGTTTATCTGGACAGGGCTGGCTGTTTTTT

size: -
J: TRBJ1-2
V: TRBV19
D: TRBD1
CDR3: CASSIEWGDRGDYGYTF
DNA: TGTGCCAGTAGTATAGAGTGGGGGGACAGGGGGGACTATGGCTACACCTTC

size: few
J: TRBJ2-7
V: TRBV10-3
D: TRBD1
CDR3: CAIRRQGPYEQYF
DNA: TGTGCCATCAGGAGACAGGGCCCCTACGAGCAGTACTTC

size: -
J: TRBJ1-5
V: TRBV4-2
D: -
CDR3: CASSQEVGGVNQPQHF
DNA: TGTGCCAGCAGCCAAGAAGTGGGAGGAGTCAATCAGCCCCAGCATTTT

size: many
J: TRBJ1-1
V: TRBV2
D: -
CDR3: CASRGTENTEAFF
DNA: TGTGCCAGCAGGGGGACGGAGAACACTGAAGCTTTCTTT

size: -
J: TRBJ2-3
V: TRBV4-1
D: TRBD2
CDR3: CASSLTQVSSGRAHTQYF
DNA: TGCGCCAGCAGCCTTACACAGGTCTCTAGCGGGAGGGCCCATACGCAGTATTTT

size: many
J: TRBJ1-2
V: TRBV28
D: TRBD1
CDR3: CASSLSNRGYGYTF
DNA: TGTGCCAGCAGTTTATCCAACAGGGGCTATGGCTACACCTTC

size: many
J: TRBJ1-1
V: TRBV27
D: -
CDR3: CASSLFGVNTEAFF
DNA: TGTGCCAGCAGCCTATTCGGGGTGAACACTGAAGCTTTCTTT

size: -
J: TRBJ2-2
V: TRBV9
D: TRBD2
CDR3: CASSAALPTSGANTGELFF
DNA: TGTGCCAGCAGCGCAGCCCTACCCACTAGCGGAGCGAACACCGGGGAGCTGTTTTTT

size: many
J: TRBJ1-2
V: TRBV12-3/TRBV12-4
D: TRBD1
CDR3: CASSFRAGDSPLGYTF
DNA: TGTGCCAGCAGTTTCCGCGCGGGGGACAGCCCGCTCGGCTACACCTTC

size: -
J: TRBJ1-5
V: TRBV19
D: -
CDR3: CASSILVLSNQPQHF
DNA: TGTGCCAGTAGTATTCTGGTCCTTAGCAATCAGCCCCAGCATTTT

size: -
J: TRBJ2-2
V: TRBV24-1
D: -
CDR3: CATSDFSHPNTGELFF
DNA: TGTGCCACCAGTGATTTCTCCCACCCGAACACCGGGGAGCTGTTTTTT